The TCR beta chain under discussion was sequenced for a study of cytomegalovirus exposure and HLA in healthy donors. Points from the study as a whole: In vitro experiments confirmed that three CMV-associated chains were specific for CMV antigens. In a later analysis, first-cohort TCR clusters were found to tend to co-occur in the roughly 120 validation repertoires. Reportedly, cytomegalovirus status was diagnosed with high sensitivity and specificity.

With regard to this clone: Its antigen is as yet unknown.

Repertoires were generated with immunoSEQ multiplex PCR, while TCRdb's copy carries only in-frame clones and drops some. The sample carries about 120,000 clones, 95% to 96% recorded once. The V gene's germline CDR1 is SGHDT and CDR2 YYEEEE. The CDR3 consists of 15 residues. V lost 0 bases, J lost 0 bases, and 7 bases lay in between. This clonotype originated in a man aged 18 to 30 in good health and CMV-seronegative. This sequence joins TRBV5-6 and TRBJ1-5, with D unclear. Sequencing was done on a sample of PBMCs. The CDR3 nucleotides are TGTGCCAGCAGCTTGGGTGGGAGTAGCAATCAGCCCCAGCATTTT. Protein sequence: CASSLGGSSNQPQHF.